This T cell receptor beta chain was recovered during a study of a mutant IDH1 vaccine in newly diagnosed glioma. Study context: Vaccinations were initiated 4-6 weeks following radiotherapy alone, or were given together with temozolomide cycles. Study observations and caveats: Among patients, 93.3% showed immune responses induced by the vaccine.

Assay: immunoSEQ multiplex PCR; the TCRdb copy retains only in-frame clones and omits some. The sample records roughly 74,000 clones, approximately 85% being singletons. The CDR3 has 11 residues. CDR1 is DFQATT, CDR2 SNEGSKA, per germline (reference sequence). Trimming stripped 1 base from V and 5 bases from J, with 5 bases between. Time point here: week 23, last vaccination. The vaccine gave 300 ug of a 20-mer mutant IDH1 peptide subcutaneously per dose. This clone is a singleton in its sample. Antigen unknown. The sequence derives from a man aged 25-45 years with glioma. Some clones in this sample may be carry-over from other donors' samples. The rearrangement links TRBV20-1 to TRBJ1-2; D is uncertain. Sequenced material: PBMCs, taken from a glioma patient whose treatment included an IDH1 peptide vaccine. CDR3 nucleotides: TGCAGTGCTAGAGGGCCGTATGGCTACACCTTC. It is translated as CSARGPYGYTF.